This TCR beta chain derives from a study of control samples from healthy donors and cancer patients. This clone was recorded a few times. The method was immunoSEQ multiplex PCR; TCRdb's version includes in-frame clones alone and lacks a portion of them. Of around 140,000 clones in the sample, roughly 93% were seen once. The source is a man younger than 35 in good health. Sequenced material: blood.

In nucleotides, the CDR3 is TGTGCCAGCAGCTTAGACGGTCTGGGCAATTCACCCCTCCACTTT. It encodes CASSLDGLGNSPLHF. This chain uses TRBV7-8 with TRBJ1-6, with D uncertain. Trimming removed 1 base from V and 7 bases from J, with 11 bases in between. The CDR3 sequence is 15 residues long. CDR1 and CDR2 (germline): SGHVS, FQNEAQ.